The text below deals with one TCR beta chain. The antigen it recognizes is unknown. Per the germline V gene (reference sequence), GTSNPN is the CDR1 and SVGIG is the CDR2. Germline trimming: 5 bases from V, 2 bases from J; junction bases outside gene matches: 3. There are 12 amino acids in the CDR3, from cysteine to phenylalanine inclusive. The read is trimmed to its CDR3 DNA, 36 bases read in frame from base 1. The data were taken from a study of cytomegalovirus exposure and HLA in healthy donors (TCRdb year 2017). Study-wide context: An earlier analysis of 550 to 700 of the donors reported 250 to 300 Gb of sequence data and some 120 million unique TCR beta sequences from 150 million to 200 million T cells. A later genetic analysis used genome-wide SNP genotypes for 398 of the 666 donors, treating that subset as a discovery cohort. An early release covering around 630 HLA-typed donors comprised about 300 gigabases of sequencing data and tens of millions of unique TCR sequences. Rather than drawing on any new phenotypic data, the later analysis identified candidate immune exposures from TCR beta sequences and the way those sequences occurred across donors. A separate validation cohort of over 95 different subjects was used in addition to the roughly 670-subject first cohort. Every repertoire in the discovery cohort had been generated on one and the same sequencing platform. Donor age, sex, ethnicity and CMV serostatus were compiled together with the repertoire data. The number of typed donors differed by locus: about 629-630 for A, B, C, DRB1 and DQB1; roughly 510 for DQA1; 606 for DPA1; and roughly 450 for DPB1. The study profiled the T cell repertoires of 666 subjects by immunosequencing and related them to cytomegalovirus serostatus. Of the 398 genotyped donors, 65% to 90% fell in the genetic ancestry cluster associated with self-reported Caucasian donors. Across 300 to 500 genotyped donors of the cohort, an average of approximately 200,000 unique TCR beta nucleotide sequences per donor were sequenced, and approximately 19% of those sequences were non-productive. In an earlier analysis of 587 of the donors, high-throughput TCR beta sequencing was used to judge whether each TCR beta V gene segment behaved as functional or pseudogenic. The study aimed to test whether cataloging public T cell receptors could reveal signatures of past pathogen exposure. To predict cytomegalovirus infection status, the study combined high-throughput TCR immunosequencing, statistical association of individual TCRs with disease status, and machine learning. A later analysis re-examined previously published TCR beta repertoires from over 500 donors and added high-resolution HLA genotyping to investigate patterns of TCR occurrence. Several DR-DQ haplotypes were handled as single units for association and clustering, since linkage in the cohort was strong. HLA typing included class I and class II loci at four-digit resolution. The investigation overall reported the following: A further reported finding was that TCR beta sequences accurately predicted the HLA-A and HLA-B alleles for most subjects in the first cohort. In a later analysis, several top co-occurrence clusters were reported to appear linked to parvovirus B19, influenza, CMV and Epstein-Barr virus. Specific HLA alleles were associated with roughly 16,000 TCR beta sequences at a false discovery rate of 0.05 in a later analysis. V-gene and J-gene trimming of TCR beta chains was associated with a missense DCLRE1C variant in a later genetic analysis, and the association was replicated in an independent cohort. The study listed approximately 160 TCR beta chains as associated with cytomegalovirus. The only immune exposure information available for the cohort was CMV serostatus. This cohort had only TCR beta chains sequenced, and the lack of alpha or paired-chain data limited which features could be detected. Because the 87-base-pair reads could not distinguish some IMGT-functional V segments, including TRBV6-2 and TRBV6-3, those segments were excluded. In a later analysis, HLA-associated TCR beta chains showed more clonal expansion and lower generation probabilities than non-associated chains that were equally common. In a later genetic analysis, fewer N-insertions in productive TCRs were reported among donors in an Asian-associated ancestry cluster than the roughly 700-donor mean. In a later analysis, TCR association rates were found to vary across HLA loci, with the most associated TCRs seen for DRB1 alleles and the fewest for HLA-C alleles. Presence/absence analyses assumed roughly uniform sequencing depth across donors, an assumption that may not hold. Strong co-occurrence of HLA alleles, especially DR and DQ, made assigning TCR associations to individual alleles difficult. In vitro tests confirmed that a few of the cytomegalovirus-associated TCR beta chains recognize cytomegalovirus antigens. According to the authors, the approach could potentially be generalized to other disease states and immunological phenotypes. Seventeen rarely observed V segments, including chromosome 9 orphons, were excluded from the earlier analysis of about 600 of the donors because counts were too low. Broadly in line with IMGT annotations, most TCR beta V segments showed up in productive rearrangements about 87% or about 30% of the time in an earlier analysis of some 590 of the donors. Most TCR sequences were observed very rarely across donors, whereas some public TCRs were present in many individuals. Linkage disequilibrium might explain the correlated functional status among segregating V segments, but an unknown experimental factor could not be ruled out. Cytomegalovirus status was reported to be diagnosed by the classifier with high specificity and sensitivity in both the original and validation cohorts. According to a later analysis, most CMV-associated TCR beta chains appeared to be HLA-restricted, and the HLA associations seemed to be driven largely by CMV exposure. A cluster of highly shared sequence variants was judged likely to represent a technical artifact of the sequencing pipeline. Because HLA typing was unavailable for some donors at each locus, only the typed subset was used in association tests.

The cohort comprised 670 or so healthy bone marrow donors. At the time of sampling, every cohort member was nominally healthy, though immune exposures that went unrecorded were likely present. The donor tested CMV seronegative and was one of the 352 seronegative cohort members. A peripheral blood sample was provided by each donor, and peripheral blood mononuclear cells were used for TCR beta sequencing. The Qiagen DNeasy Blood Extraction Kit was used to extract genomic DNA from the blood cell samples. The library was produced with the immunoSEQ multiplex PCR assay. The multiplex PCR relied on a mix of 60 forward primers for TCR Vbeta segments and 13 reverse primers for TCR Jbeta segments. The CDR3 region of rearranged TCR beta genes was amplified from genomic DNA by a multiplex PCR assay. The Illumina HiSeq System was used to sequence the amplified TCR beta libraries as 87-base-pair reads. The study's processing was this. A later analysis counted about 80 million unique TCR beta chains across the 550 to 700 repertoires, and around 12 million of these chains were shared by at least two donors. To remove PCR and sequencing errors, raw reads were error-corrected and collapsed into unique sequences using a nearest-neighbor algorithm that merged closely related sequences. V, D and J gene segments were assigned by aligning CDR3 sequences to IMGT reference sequences. For a sequence to be retained, at least a six-nucleotide match to both a V gene segment and a J gene segment was required. Rearrangements were called productive when the CDR3 lacked stop codons and stayed in frame with V and J; all others were non-productive. Following IMGT convention, CDR3 was defined as the stretch from the second conserved V-encoded cysteine to the conserved J-encoded phenylalanine. Sequences without an unambiguous match to a single V gene segment were excluded from the earlier analysis of 450 to 650 of the donors. In an earlier analysis of several hundred of the donors, V segments were called functional above 56.7% productive rearrangements and were called segregating when the between-donor standard deviation exceeded 5%. To diagnose cytomegalovirus status from the catalog of TCR beta chain sequences, a statistical classification framework was built. In a later analysis, TCR nucleotide sequences were compared against IMGT/GENE-DB human TR gene sequences so that V and J genes could be assigned. In a later analysis, CDR3 sequences and most-parsimonious VDJ recombination scenarios were assigned using the TCRdist pipeline. In a later analysis, each TCR beta chain was defined by its CDR3 amino acid sequence together with its V-gene family, and reads without a unique V-gene family were excluded. To address suspected cross-contamination and a sequencing artifact, a later analysis removed a few hundred highly shared, low-generation-probability nucleotide sequences. In a later analysis, a clonal expansion index for each public chain was calculated from normalized within-repertoire ranks of inferred template counts. Generation probabilities in a later analysis came from a VDJ recombination model fitted to out-of-frame rearrangements, and those results were checked against IGoR. Hypergeometric tests were used in a later analysis to score TCR-TCR, TCR-HLA and TCR-CMV co-occurrence, with a repertoire-size bias correction applied to the TCR pairs. To estimate false discovery rates, a later analysis permuted the HLA or CMV assignments 20 times. In a later analysis, co-occurring TCRs were grouped using DBSCAN, with TCRdist sequence similarity added in when clustering inside HLA-allele-positive subsets. Co-occurrence clustering excluded repertoires with fewer than 30,000 or more than 120,000 public chains, plus five with anomalous nucleotide sharing. The clones in this table, taken by TCRdb from immuneACCESS, are in-frame only. Not every clone is retained; where verified, under half of the shortfall comes from an unresolved V gene, and the cause of the rest is unknown. That table gives V, J and clone size, and the DNA gave D and trimming. Per the sample table, the count is 100,000 to 150,000 clones. The ten biggest clones cover around 2.9% of the sample.

The chain is encoded by TRBV30 joined to TRBJ2-7, and TRBD1 aligns with 7 junction nucleotides. The clonotype comes from a man in his thirties or forties in good health and CMV-seronegative. Sample: PBMCs. The CDR3 protein is CAWGTVPYEQYF. The nucleotide sequence reads as follows: TGTGCCTGGGGGACAGTACCCTACGAGCAGTACTTC.